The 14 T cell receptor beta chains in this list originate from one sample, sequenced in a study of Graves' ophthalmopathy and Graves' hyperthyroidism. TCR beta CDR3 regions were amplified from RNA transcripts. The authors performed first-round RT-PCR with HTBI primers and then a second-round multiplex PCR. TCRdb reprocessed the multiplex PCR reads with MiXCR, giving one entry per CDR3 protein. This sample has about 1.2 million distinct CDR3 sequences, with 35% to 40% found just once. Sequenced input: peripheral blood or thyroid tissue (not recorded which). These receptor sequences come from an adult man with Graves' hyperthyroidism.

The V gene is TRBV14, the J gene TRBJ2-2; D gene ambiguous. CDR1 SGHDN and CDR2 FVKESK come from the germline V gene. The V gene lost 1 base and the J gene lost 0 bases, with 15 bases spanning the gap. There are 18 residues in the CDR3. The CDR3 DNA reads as TGTGCCAGCAGCCAAGTTTTCCGGGTTGGAGCGAACACCGGGGAGCTGTTTTTT. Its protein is CASSQVFRVGANTGELFF.

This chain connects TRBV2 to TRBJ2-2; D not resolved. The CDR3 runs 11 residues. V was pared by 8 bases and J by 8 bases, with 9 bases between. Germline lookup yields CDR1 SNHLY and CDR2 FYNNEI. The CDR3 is CASGSQGELFF. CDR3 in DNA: TGTGCCAGCGGTTCACAGGGGGAGCTGTTTTTT.

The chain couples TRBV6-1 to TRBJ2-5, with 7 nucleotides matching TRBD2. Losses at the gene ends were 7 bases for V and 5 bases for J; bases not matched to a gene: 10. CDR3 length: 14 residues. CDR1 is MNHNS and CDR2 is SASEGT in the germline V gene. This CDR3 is CASTPRGRTETQYF. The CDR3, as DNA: TGTGCCAGCACCCCACGCGGGAGAACGGAGACCCAGTACTTC.

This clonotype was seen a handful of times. The CDR3: CASSHPSLRGTEAFF. DNA of the CDR3: TGTGCCAGCAGCCACCCTTCCTTGCGGGGCACTGAAGCTTTCTTT. This chain uses TRBV10-3 with TRBJ1-1; D is unclear. This CDR3 has 15 amino acids. The V end lost 10 bases, the J end lost 4 bases, and 22 bases lay between the germline ends. Germline values: CDR1 ENHRY, CDR2 SYGVKD.

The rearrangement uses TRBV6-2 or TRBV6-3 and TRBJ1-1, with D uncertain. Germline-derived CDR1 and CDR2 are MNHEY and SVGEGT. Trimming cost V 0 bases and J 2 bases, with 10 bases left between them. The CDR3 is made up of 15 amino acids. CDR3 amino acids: CASSYSTRGNTEAFF. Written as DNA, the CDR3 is TGTGCCAGCAGTTACTCGACCCGGGGAAACACTGAAGCTTTCTTT.

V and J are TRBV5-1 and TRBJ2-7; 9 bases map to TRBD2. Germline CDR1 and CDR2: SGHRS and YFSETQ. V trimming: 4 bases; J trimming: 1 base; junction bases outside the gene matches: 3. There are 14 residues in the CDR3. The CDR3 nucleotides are TGCGCCAGCAGCCGCGGGGGGGATTCCTACGAGCAGTACTTC. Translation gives CASSRGGDSYEQYF.

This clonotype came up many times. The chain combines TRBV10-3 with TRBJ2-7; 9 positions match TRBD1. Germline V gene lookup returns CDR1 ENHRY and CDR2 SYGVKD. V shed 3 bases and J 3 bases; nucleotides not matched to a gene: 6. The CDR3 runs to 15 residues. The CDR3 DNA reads TGTGCCATCAGTGATCCCGGGACAGGGAGCTACGAGCAGTACTTC. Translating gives CAISDPGTGSYEQYF.

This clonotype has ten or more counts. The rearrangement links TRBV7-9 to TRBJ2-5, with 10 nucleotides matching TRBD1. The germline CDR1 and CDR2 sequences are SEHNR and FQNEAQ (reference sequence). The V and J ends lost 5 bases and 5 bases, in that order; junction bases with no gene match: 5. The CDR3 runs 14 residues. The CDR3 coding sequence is TGTGCCAGCAGCCCGACAGGGGGCGACGAGACCCAGTACTTC. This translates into CASSPTGGDETQYF.

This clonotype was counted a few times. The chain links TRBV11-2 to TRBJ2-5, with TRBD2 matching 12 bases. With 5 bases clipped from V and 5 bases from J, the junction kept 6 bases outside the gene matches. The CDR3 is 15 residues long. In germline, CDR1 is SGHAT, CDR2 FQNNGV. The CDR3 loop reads CASSTLAGGLETQYF. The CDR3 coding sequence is TGTGCCAGCAGCACCCTAGCGGGAGGGCTGGAGACCCAGTACTTC.

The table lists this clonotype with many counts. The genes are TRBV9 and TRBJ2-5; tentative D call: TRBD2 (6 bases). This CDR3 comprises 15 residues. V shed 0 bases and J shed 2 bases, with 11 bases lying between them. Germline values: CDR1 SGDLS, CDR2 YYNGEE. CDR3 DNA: TGTGCCAGCAGCGTAGCGGGGACTGCACAAGAGACCCAGTACTTC. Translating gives CASSVAGTAQETQYF.

The CDR3 DNA sequence: TGCAGCGCGGACCCGGGACTACACCAAGAGACCCAGTACTTC. It codes for CSADPGLHQETQYF. The gene calls are TRBV29-1 and TRBJ2-5; 7 positions match TRBD2. There are 14 residues in the CDR3. V trimming: 7 bases; J trimming: 0 bases; junction bases outside the gene matches: 8. The germline CDR1 and CDR2 sequences are SQVTM and ANQGSEA.

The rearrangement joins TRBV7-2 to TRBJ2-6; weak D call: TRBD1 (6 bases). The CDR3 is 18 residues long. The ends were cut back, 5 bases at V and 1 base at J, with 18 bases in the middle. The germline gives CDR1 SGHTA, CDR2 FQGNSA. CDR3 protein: CASSQDPGTPSGANVLTF. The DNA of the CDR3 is TGTGCCAGCAGCCAGGATCCAGGGACACCTTCTGGGGCCAACGTCCTGACTTTC.

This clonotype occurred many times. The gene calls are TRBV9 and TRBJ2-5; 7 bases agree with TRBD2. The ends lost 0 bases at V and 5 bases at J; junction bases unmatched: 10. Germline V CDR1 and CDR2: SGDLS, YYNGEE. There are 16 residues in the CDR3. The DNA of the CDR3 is TGTGCCAGCAGCGTAGGAGTTGGCGGGAGATCCGAGACCCAGTACTTC. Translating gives CASSVGVGGRSETQYF. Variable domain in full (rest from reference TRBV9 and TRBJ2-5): DSGVTQTPKHLITATGQRVTLRCSPRSGDLSVYWYQQSLDQGLQFLIQYYNGEERAKGNILERFSAQQFPDLHSELNLSSLELGDSALYFCASSVGVGGRSETQYFGPGTRLLVL.

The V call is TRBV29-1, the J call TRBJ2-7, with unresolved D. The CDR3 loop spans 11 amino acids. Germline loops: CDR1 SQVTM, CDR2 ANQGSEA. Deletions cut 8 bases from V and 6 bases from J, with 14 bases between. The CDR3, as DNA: TGCAGCTGGACCGGACCCAGCGAGCAGTACTTC. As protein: CSWTGPSEQYF.